Detailed here is one T cell receptor (beta chain). Its cognate antigen has yet to be identified. No per-base quality is available; no much larger clone lies one base away. The sample is drawn from a study of shared clonotypes between healthy human individuals (dated by TCRdb to 2020 to 2021). With respect to the entire study: The cohort included a few men and two women between 18 and 49 years of age. For each donor, CD4 naive and CD4 memory were each given three plates, CD8 naive was given two plates, and CD8 memory was given one plate. Blood TCR repertoires of roughly 5 healthy adults were deeply sequenced to estimate repertoire size and the extent of clonotype sharing between individuals. Different laboratories and diverse techniques were used to prepare libraries and sequence TCR repertoires, to increase sequencing depth and limit assay-specific biases. Per donor, leukapheresis produced somewhere between about 0.9 and 9.5 billion PBMCs.

The donors were healthy, HIV-negative adults with no recently reported acute infections or vaccinations. Only Caucasian adults living in Nashville, Tennessee, USA were represented among the donors. CD4+ T cells were enriched by magnetic negative selection; naive cells were then positively selected on CD45RA, and the negative fraction formed the memory subset. Blood was collected by leukapheresis, and PBMCs were isolated by Ficoll-Histopaque density gradient centrifugation and then cryopreserved in liquid nitrogen vapor phase. Purity and quantity of every magnetically sorted T cell population were checked by analytical flow cytometry. From each sorted fraction, genomic DNA was isolated and quantified by UV absorbance on a Nanodrop 2000c. Using the deep immunoSEQ assay, TCR CDR3 regions were amplified from genomic DNA by multiplex PCR. Genomic DNA extracted from each cell subset was distributed evenly over all wells of several immunoSEQ 96-well plates, and each plate served as one replicate. Each replicate PCR for sorted subsets received roughly 0.2 ug genomic DNA, equal to about 30,000 T cell genomes. Purified libraries were measured with a Qubit 3.0 fluorometer, size-checked on a Bioanalyzer 2100, and measured again with the KAPA Library Quantification kit. A separate single-read 150-cycle Illumina NextSeq 550 flow cell was used to sequence each immunoSEQ 96-well plate. From the authors' description of their analysis: Because the immunoSEQ output included only junctional sequences and no quality scores, the filtering could not be the same as the filtering used for full-length reads. Sequences were annotated with PyIR, a Python wrapper for IgBLAST v1.9, using IMGT germline references to assign V/J genes and CDR3. Reads with weak V/J assignments (E-value above 1e-6), missing CDR3, stop codons, out-of-frame junctions, or ambiguous translated residues were removed. A V3J clonotype was defined by an identical inferred V gene, J gene, and CDR3 amino acid sequence. To compute the percentage overlap between repertoires, the number of shared unique clonotypes was divided by the size of the smaller repertoire. RTK rarefaction, the Chao1 estimator, and Recon v2.1 estimates of unobserved clonotypes were used to assess repertoire richness. For all TCRbeta clonotypes obtained by the gDNA method from a few donors, generation probabilities were computed with OLGA. TCRdb took this table from immuneACCESS and kept in-frame rearrangements with V and J called. Such tables lack part of the clones; where checked against another copy, unresolved V genes explain under half of the gap, and the rest is unexplained. Clone size and the V and J calls come from that table; the DNA yielded D and trimming. This sample has some 2,000,000 clones in its table, and almost 96% of those were observed once. Together, the top ten hold around 0.13% of the sample.

Taken from cysteine to phenylalanine, the CDR3 has 20 residues. Only the CDR3 DNA is retained, 60 bases long and in frame from the first base. A distance of 23 bases separates the germline ends of V and J, which lose 0 bases and 3 bases respectively. CDR1 LNHNV and CDR2 YYDKDF are derived from the germline V gene (reference sequence). The investigation overall reported the following: Even with the large sequencing depth, rarefaction of the sorted-subset datasets indicated that sequencing was incomplete. The genetic and exposure-history diversity represented was limited by the small number of donors. Compared with non-shared clonotypes, the clonotypes found in all four sorted-subset donors had higher generation probabilities. Sampling was restricted to blood, and TCR repertoires in tissues likely differ from the TCR repertoires found in blood. Based on pairwise subsampling, the degree of clonotype sharing among donors was expected to be affected by sequencing depth. When several donors were compared, the shared fraction of clonotypes was roughly 4.8% for naive CD4, over 3% for naive CD8, roughly 2.5% for memory CD4, and 0.35% to 0.4% for memory CD8. Naive subsets generally had larger estimated clonotype richness than memory subsets did.

The sequenced sample consisted of naive CD4+ T cells sorted from blood. The intended sense of this specimen's cell subset or site label: CD45RA+ positively selected. This receptor was obtained from a young man in good health. The chain employs TRBV15 and TRBJ2-2, and the D gene may be TRBD2, 6 bases matching. The DNA sequence follows: TGTGCCACCAGCAGAGATCTATTTTTAGGCGGGATAGGGGACACCGGGGAGCTGTTTTTT. Its translation reads: CATSRDLFLGGIGDTGELFF.